A single sample gave rise to the 32 T cell receptor beta chains below, sequenced in a study of T cells after yellow fever vaccination. TCRdb re-analysed the 5' RACE reads in MiXCR, keeping a single row per CDR3 protein. The sample comprises around 610,000 distinct CDR3 sequences, 13% of which are singletons, and more than 13% rests with the top ten. The material was PBMCs, obtained on the day of the yellow fever booster vaccination. The receptors shown here come from a young man who received the YFV17D yellow fever vaccine.

In this sample, this clonotype turned up a few times. The V gene is TRBV20-1, the J gene TRBJ2-3; no clear D. Germline CDR1 and CDR2: DFQATT and SNEGSKA (reference sequence). The CDR3 runs 14 residues. Trimming left V 1 base short and J 1 base short, with 9 bases between. CDR3 residues: CSARVLLGTDTQYF. In nucleotides, the CDR3 is TGCAGTGCTAGAGTCCTTCTAGGCACAGATACGCAGTATTTT.

This clonotype has just a few counts. This sequence joins TRBV7-9 and TRBJ2-3; TRBD2 agrees at 8 bases. The CDR3 has 16 residues. The germline V gene has CDR1 SEHNR and CDR2 FQNEAQ (reference sequence). The V and J ends lost 5 bases and 1 base, in that order; junction bases with no gene match: 8. CDR3 DNA: TGTGCCAGCAGCCGTGGACTAGCAGAAGGCACAGATACGCAGTATTTT. Its protein is CASSRGLAEGTDTQYF.

This chain uses TRBV19 with TRBJ1-1, with a weak D call TRBD1 (5 bases). Germline V gene data show CDR1 as LNHDA and CDR2 as SQIVND (reference sequence). Trimming took off 10 bases at V and 11 bases at J, with 17 bases between the two ends. This CDR3 region has 11 residues. The CDR3 reads CATVWDVWAFF. CDR3 DNA sequence: TGTGCCACCGTGTGGGACGTATGGGCTTTCTTT.

J is TRBJ1-3 and V is TRBV12-3 or TRBV12-4; D is unclear. This CDR3 spans 15 amino acids. Between the trimmed V and J ends, which lost 0 bases and 2 bases, there was a span of 8 bases. As DNA, the CDR3 is TGTGCCAGCAGTTTAGCAGGCTCTCCTGGAAACACCATATATTTT. This translates into CASSLAGSPGNTIYF.

In its sample, this clonotype was seen a few times. The V call is TRBV12-3 or TRBV12-4, the J call TRBJ1-1; D remains unclear. This CDR3 is 12 amino acids long. Trimming removed 6 bases from V and 5 bases from J, with 10 bases in between. The CDR3 sequence: CASRSGRTEAFF. The CDR3 coding sequence is TGTGCCAGCAGATCGGGGAGGACTGAAGCTTTCTTT.

The chain couples TRBV29-1 to TRBJ1-2; TRBD1 aligns across 11 bases. Germline V gene data show CDR1 as SQVTM and CDR2 as ANQGSEA. Losses at the gene ends were 5 bases for V and 6 bases for J; bases not matched to a gene: 8. This CDR3 has 14 amino acids. For the CDR3, the DNA is TGCAGCGTTACCCTCGGGACAGGGGGGGATGGCTACACCTTC. Translation gives CSVTLGTGGDGYTF.

V and J are TRBV18 and TRBJ2-5; D uncertain. The CDR3 consists of 14 residues. V was cut by 3 bases and J by 2 bases, with 10 bases left in between. Germline assignment: CDR1 KGHSH and CDR2 LQKENI. CDR3 bases: TGTGCCAGCTCACCCCTGGGCAGACAAGAGACCCAGTACTTC. Translating it yields CASSPLGRQETQYF.

This clonotype was observed a handful of times. The chain carries TRBV7-2 and TRBJ1-4; TRBD1 might be the D (6 bases). CDR1 and CDR2 (germline): SGHTA, FQGNSA. Trimming removed 1 base from V and 7 bases from J, with 16 bases in between. This CDR3 is 16 amino acids long. The DNA of the CDR3 is TGTGCCAGCAGCTTAGGTACGGGGGCGTATTCTGAAAAACTGTTTTTT. Translated, it gives CASSLGTGAYSEKLFF.

CDR3 in DNA: TGTGCCAGTAGTACCCTCAGGGGGACTTCCACCGGGGAGCTGTTTTTT. Protein product: CASSTLRGTSTGELFF. The rearrangement links TRBV19 to TRBJ2-2; D is perhaps TRBD1 (7 bases). V lost 4 bases and J lost 4, with 16 bases in between. The CDR3 consists of 16 residues. Germline V gene sequence: CDR1 LNHDA, CDR2 SQIVND (reference sequence).

The V call is TRBV7-2, the J call TRBJ2-1; unclear D gene. Trimming shortened V by 1 base and J by 0 bases, and 10 bases separated the two germline ends. The germline CDR1 and CDR2 sequences are SGHTA and FQGNSA. The CDR3 spans 16 residues. CDR3 nucleotides: TGTGCCAGCAGCTTAGAAGGGCCTTACTCCTACAATGAGCAGTTCTTC. Translation: CASSLEGPYSYNEQFF. The full variable domain, completed using reference TRBV7-2 and TRBJ2-1, is GAGVSQSPSNKVTEKGKDVELRCDPISGHTALYWYRQSLGQGLEFLIYFQGNSAPDKSGLPSDRFSAERTGGSVSTLTIQRTQQEDSAVYLCASSLEGPYSYNEQFFGPGTRLTVL.

V usage is TRBV15 and J usage is TRBJ2-7, with a tentative D call TRBD2 (5 bases). The CDR3 has 13 residues. Trimming took off 1 base at V and 6 bases at J, with 10 bases between the two ends. Germline V CDR1 and CDR2: LNHNV, YYDKDF (reference sequence). The CDR3 loop is CATSRGREGEQYF. CDR3 DNA sequence: TGTGCCACCAGCAGAGGACGCGAGGGCGAGCAGTACTTC.

The chain links TRBV4-3 to TRBJ1-1, with D perhaps TRBD1 (5 bases). Germline CDR1 LGHNA, CDR2 YSLEER. The CDR3 has 13 amino acids. Trimming took off 0 bases at V and 5 bases at J, with 7 bases between the two ends. Here the CDR3 reads CASSQDAGTEAFF. DNA for the CDR3: TGCGCCAGCAGCCAAGATGCAGGGACTGAAGCTTTCTTT.

This clonotype was counted between two and nine times. This chain links TRBV29-1 with TRBJ2-2; D is unresolved. The CDR3 length is 15 residues. V gave up 5 bases and J gave up 1 base, with 14 bases separating them. Germline V CDR1 and CDR2: SQVTM, ANQGSEA. DNA of the CDR3: TGCAGCGTTTCTCCCACGTGGATGAACACCGGGGAGCTGTTTTTT. Amino acid sequence: CSVSPTWMNTGELFF.

The rearrangement joins TRBV12-3 or TRBV12-4 to TRBJ2-7; possibly TRBD1 for D (7 bases). The V and J ends lost 6 bases and 6 bases respectively, with 18 bases between them. The CDR3 has 14 residues. CDR3 coding DNA: TGTGCCAGCAGCCCCTCGACAGGGAGGAGCGAGCAGTACTTC. It translates to CASSPSTGRSEQYF.

This sequence joins TRBV29-1 and TRBJ2-1, with D perhaps TRBD2 (6 bases). V lost 6 bases and J 10 bases, leaving 16 bases between the germline ends. Looked up from germline, CDR1 is SQVTM and CDR2 is ANQGSEA. CDR3 length equals 12 residues. The CDR3 sequence is CSVLTREVEQFF. DNA for the CDR3: TGCAGCGTCCTGACTAGAGAGGTCGAGCAGTTCTTC.

J is TRBJ2-7 and V is TRBV5-1; 7 bases match TRBD1. The CDR3 extends over 16 amino acids. Germline lookup yields CDR1 SGHRS and CDR2 YFSETQ. With 2 bases clipped from V and 3 bases from J, the junction kept 11 bases outside the gene matches. In nucleotides, the CDR3 is TGCGCCAGCAGCTTCGGGGTGAGACAGGGCGGCTACGAGCAGTACTTC. Its protein is CASSFGVRQGGYEQYF.

This clonotype was detected a few times. This chain uses TRBV28 with TRBJ1-5; D unclear. Germline values: CDR1 MDHEN, CDR2 SYDVKM. V lost 7 bases, J lost 2 bases, and 30 bases lay in between. The length of the CDR3 is 20 residues. CDR3: CASTRGRKPIRPVGNQPQHF. The CDR3 DNA reads TGTGCCAGCACCAGAGGACGGAAACCCATCCGACCAGTGGGCAATCAGCCCCAGCATTTT.

This clonotype appeared a few times. The chain employs TRBV6-2 or TRBV6-3 and TRBJ2-4; 10 bases match TRBD2. From germline, CDR1 is MNHEY and CDR2 SVGEGT. With V trimmed by 6 bases and J by 4 bases, 6 bases remained unmatched. This CDR3 has 15 amino acids. This CDR3 is CASSDSGRYKNIQYF. In nucleotides, the CDR3 is TGTGCCAGCAGCGATAGCGGGAGGTATAAAAACATTCAGTACTTC.

This chain links TRBV7-9 with TRBJ2-5; no firm D call. The CDR3 covers 15 residues. The germline V gene encodes CDR1 SEHNR and CDR2 FQNEAQ (reference sequence). The V end was cut by 0 bases, the J end by 4 bases, with 12 bases between. CDR3 region: CASSLAEVGGETQYF. CDR3 bases: TGTGCCAGCAGCTTAGCCGAAGTAGGCGGAGAGACCCAGTACTTC.

This chain links TRBV6-5 with TRBJ2-7; D might be TRBD2 (6 bases). Trimming removed 3 bases from V and 4 bases from J, with 13 bases in between. CDR3 length: 14 residues. Germline V CDR1 and CDR2: MNHEY, SVGAGI. CDR3 nucleotides: TGTGCCAGCAGTTATAGCCCGGGAGATTACGAGCAGTACTTC. The encoded protein is CASSYSPGDYEQYF.

The genes are TRBV6-5 and TRBJ1-6; D is unresolved. Trimming took off 2 bases at V and 7 bases at J, with 9 bases between the two ends. This CDR3 is 14 amino acids long. Germline assignment: CDR1 MNHEY and CDR2 SVGAGI. The chain's CDR3 is CASSYMTTNSPLHF. The CDR3 DNA is TGTGCCAGCAGTTACATGACTACGAATTCACCCCTCCACTTT.

The chain uses TRBV5-1 and TRBJ2-5; D perhaps matches TRBD2 (6 bases). Trimming cost V 0 bases and J 3 bases, with 12 bases left between them. The germline CDR1 and CDR2 sequences are SGHRS and YFSETQ. The CDR3 is 15 residues long. The CDR3 region is CASSLGGTSEETQYF. The CDR3 coding sequence is TGCGCCAGCAGCTTGGGAGGGACTTCTGAAGAGACCCAGTACTTC.

This clonotype came up a few times. V usage is TRBV18 and J usage is TRBJ2-3; D is perhaps TRBD2 (5 bases). V was cut by 2 bases and J by 2 bases, with 14 bases left in between. This CDR3 comprises 16 residues. The germline V gene encodes CDR1 KGHSH and CDR2 LQKENI. DNA for the CDR3: TGTGCCAGCTCACCAGACTCCTCCGGGGACACAGATACGCAGTATTTT. This codes for CASSPDSSGDTDTQYF. Full variable domain (rest looked up from reference TRBV18 and TRBJ2-3): NAGVMQNPRHLVRRRGQEARLRCSPMKGHSHVYWYRQLPEEGLKFMVYLQKENIIDESGMPKERFSAEFPKEGPSILRIQQVVRGDSAAYFCASSPDSSGDTDTQYFGPGTRLTVL.

This rearrangement joins TRBV7-2 to TRBJ2-5; D may be TRBD2 (7 bases). This CDR3 contains 16 residues. The germline CDR1 and CDR2 sequences are SGHTA and FQGNSA. Trimming pared 0 bases from V and 2 bases from J, leaving 13 bases between. DNA for the CDR3: TGTGCCAGCAGCTTAGCGCGAGGGGGAGGGCAAGAGACCCAGTACTTC. Amino acid sequence: CASSLARGGGQETQYF.

This clonotype has more than one count but fewer than ten. This chain links TRBV15 with TRBJ2-1; TRBD2 is a possible D gene (6 bases). The CDR3 spans 16 residues. Germline loops: CDR1 LNHNV, CDR2 YYDKDF (reference sequence). With 3 bases removed from V and 7 bases from J, the gap between germline ends came to 19 bases. The CDR3 region has the DNA TGTGCCACCAGCAGGCCATTAGGAGGGAGTCTAAATGAGCAGTTCTTC. Its translation is CATSRPLGGSLNEQFF.

The rearrangement uses TRBV2 and TRBJ1-5; 10 bases are shared with TRBD1. The trim removed 7 bases at V and 5 bases at J, leaving 11 bases unmatched. Germline V lookup: CDR1 SNHLY, CDR2 FYNNEI. The CDR3 is 16 residues long. The CDR3 spells CASNRDRGRGDQPQHF. Here the CDR3 DNA reads TGTGCCAGCAATCGGGACAGGGGTCGCGGGGATCAGCCCCAGCATTTT.

V and J are TRBV20-1 and TRBJ2-5; a possible D gene is TRBD2 (7 bases). Germline V CDR1 and CDR2: DFQATT, SNEGSKA (reference sequence). The CDR3 consists of 17 residues. Trimming cost V 2 bases and J 7 bases, with 26 bases left between them. The CDR3 here is CSARRGGRGIPGGTQYF. The CDR3 nucleotides read TGCAGTGCTAGAAGGGGGGGTAGAGGGATCCCTGGGGGGACCCAGTACTTC.

This clonotype was counted ten times or more. The V gene is TRBV28, the J gene TRBJ2-5; D gene unclear. Trimming shortened V by 4 bases and J by 1 base, and 13 bases separated the two germline ends. This CDR3 has 15 amino acids. Germline V gives CDR1 MDHEN, CDR2 SYDVKM. CDR3: CASSSGGRPQETQYF. The CDR3 DNA follows: TGTGCCAGCAGTTCGGGCGGCCGGCCCCAAGAGACCCAGTACTTC.

CDR3 nucleotides: TGCAGCGTTGAGGGACTAGCGGTCTCGACCCAGTACTTC. Its translation: CSVEGLAVSTQYF. The V call is TRBV29-1, the J call TRBJ2-5; 11 positions match TRBD2. The CDR3 spans 13 residues. J gave up 7 bases and V 3 bases, and 4 bases lay outside the gene matches. The germline CDR1 and CDR2 sequences are SQVTM and ANQGSEA.

The V call is TRBV29-1, the J call TRBJ2-1; tentative D call: TRBD1 (5 bases). The germline gives CDR1 SQVTM, CDR2 ANQGSEA. V shed 3 bases and J shed 4 bases, with 13 bases lying between them. This CDR3 contains 14 residues. The CDR3 loop reads CSVDLGQGYNEQFF. In DNA form, the CDR3 reads TGCAGCGTTGATCTCGGCCAGGGATACAATGAGCAGTTCTTC.

This CDR3 reads CASSEAPGFSNQPQHF. CDR3 DNA: TGTGCCAGCAGTGAAGCTCCAGGATTTAGCAATCAGCCCCAGCATTTT. V is TRBV6-1 and J is TRBJ1-5; no clear D. Germline V gene data show CDR1 as MNHNS and CDR2 as SASEGT. The CDR3 totals 16 residues. Trimming cost V 0 bases and J 0 bases, with 9 bases left between them.

This chain uses TRBV7-9 with TRBJ1-5, with unresolved D. This CDR3 is built from 13 residues. Germline-derived CDR1 and CDR2 are SEHNR and FQNEAQ (reference sequence). Deletions cut 1 base from V and 9 bases from J, with 10 bases between. The CDR3 here is CASSLGRSSPQHF. As DNA, the CDR3 is TGTGCCAGCAGCTTAGGCCGTTCCTCGCCCCAGCATTTT.